These 19 T cell receptor beta chains came from one sample sequenced in a study of blood T cell repertoires in COVID-19. The assay was immunoSEQ multiplex PCR, and TCRdb's table has in-frame clones only and misses some. The data show approximately 400,000 clones, about four fifths seen once. What was sequenced was PBMCs or T cells enriched from blood (not recorded which). All receptors come from a woman in her forties or fifties who had recovered from COVID-19.

This clone turned up a few times. The rearrangement uses TRBV30 and TRBJ1-6; 7 bases are shared with TRBD1. Trimming at V came to 4 bases and at J to 7 bases, leaving 13 bases not matched to a gene. The length of the CDR3 is 16 residues. Per germline, CDR1 GTSNPN and CDR2 SVGIG (reference sequence). CDR3 sequence (DNA): TGTGCCTGGAAAGGGACAGTGCAAGTGTTAAATTCACCCCTCCACTTT. Its translation is CAWKGTVQVLNSPLHF.

V is TRBV30 and J is TRBJ1-2; D is undetermined. CDR1 is GTSNPN and CDR2 is SVGIG in the germline V gene (reference sequence). The ends were cut back, 2 bases at V and 0 bases at J, with 22 bases in the middle. The CDR3 is 18 amino acids. The CDR3 is CAWSSGTLPHVPNYGYTF. As DNA, the CDR3 is TGTGCCTGGAGTAGCGGAACTCTCCCCCATGTTCCTAACTATGGCTACACCTTC.

The table lists this clone with a count of one. V gene TRBV12-1 combines with J gene TRBJ2-1; the tabulated D call, TRBD1, remains unverified against the DNA. TRBV12-1 represents a pseudogene. This CDR3 has 17 residues. The CDR3: CASSSSKRNRGSDEQFF. CDR3 nucleotide sequence: TGTGCCAGCAGTTCCTCAAAAAGAAACAGGGGGTCCGATGAGCAGTTCTTC.

In its sample, this clone was seen a few times. An end of the junction does not agree with germline; a read error may underlie this. The chain joins TRBV7-2 to TRBJ2-7; TRBD1 matches 7 bases. The germline V gene encodes CDR1 SGHTA and CDR2 FQGNSA. The CDR3 has 13 amino acids. The CDR3 sequence: CASTDRSYYEQYF. The CDR3 DNA sequence: TGTGCAAGCACGGACAGGAGCTACTACGAGCAGTACTTC.

The chain combines TRBV7-9 with TRBJ2-1, with a possible D match to TRBD1 (7 bases). The CDR3 totals 16 residues. With 6 bases removed from V and 4 bases from J, the gap between germline ends came to 19 bases. CDR1 SEHNR and CDR2 FQNEAQ come from the germline V gene (reference sequence). CDR3 amino acids: CASRSQGGNLYNEQFF. DNA of the CDR3: TGTGCCAGCAGGTCGCAGGGGGGTAATCTTTACAATGAGCAGTTCTTC.

This sequence joins TRBV6-4 and TRBJ2-5, with a weak D call TRBD2 (6 bases). The V gene lost 4 bases and the J gene lost 5 bases, with 11 bases spanning the gap. CDR3 size: 13 residues. Germline V gives CDR1 MRHNA, CDR2 SNTAGT. The CDR3 nucleotides read TGTGCCAGCAGTGTAGAGGGAGGTGAGACCCAGTACTTC. This translates into CASSVEGGETQYF.

This rearrangement joins TRBV11-3 to TRBJ1-3; TRBD1 is a possible D gene (6 bases). The CDR3 contains 11 residues. From germline, CDR1 is SGHNT and CDR2 YENEEA. Trimming pared 8 bases from V and 9 bases from J, leaving 11 bases between. The DNA of the CDR3 is TGTGCCAGCCGTCAAGGGGGCACCATATATTTT. Its protein product is CASRQGGTIYF.

The chain carries TRBV29-1 and TRBJ2-3; D uncertain. Germline loops: CDR1 SQVTM, CDR2 ANQGSEA. This CDR3 spans 13 amino acids. V shed 4 bases and J shed 0 bases, with 8 bases lying between them. The chain's CDR3 is CSVGVVSTDTQYF. As DNA, the CDR3 is TGCAGCGTTGGTGTTGTAAGCACAGATACGCAGTATTTT.

V gene TRBV5-6 combines with J gene TRBJ1-1; D may be TRBD1 (5 bases). Germline V gene lookup returns CDR1 SGHDT and CDR2 YYEEEE. V was clipped by 2 bases and J by 4 bases, with 18 bases between them. The CDR3 is 16 amino acids. CDR3 bases: TGTGCCAGCAGCTTAGGGGTCTCCGTCAGATTCACTGAAGCTTTCTTT. This encodes CASSLGVSVRFTEAFF.

V usage is TRBV27 and J usage is TRBJ1-3; D unclear. The germline V gene encodes CDR1 MNHEY and CDR2 SMNVEV (reference sequence). The V end lost 6 bases, the J end lost 1 base, and 7 bases lay between the germline ends. There are 13 residues in the CDR3. CDR3 residues: CASSRRSGNTIYF. The CDR3 DNA sequence: TGTGCCAGCAGCCGGAGGTCTGGAAACACCATATATTTT.

This chain uses TRBV5-6 with TRBJ1-3; D is unresolved. The CDR3 is 15 residues long. Trimming cost V 3 bases and J 4 bases, with 14 bases left between them. Germline CDR1 is SGHDT and CDR2 is YYEEEE. CDR3 amino acids: CASSSRYNGGNTIYF. The CDR3 nucleotides are TGTGCCAGCAGCTCCCGGTATAACGGGGGAAACACCATATATTTT.

The chain is built from TRBV30 and TRBJ1-1; perhaps TRBD1 as D (5 bases). Looked up from germline, CDR1 is GTSNPN and CDR2 is SVGIG (reference sequence). The CDR3 contains 16 residues. Trimming stripped 4 bases from V and 6 bases from J, with 24 bases between. The CDR3 coding sequence is TGTGCCTGGAATAGCAAAGGGGTTCCCAACCTCCCTGAAGCTTTCTTT. This translates into CAWNSKGVPNLPEAFF.

The chain has TRBV7-2 and TRBJ2-3; D gene uncertain. The CDR3 spans 15 residues. Germline V gives CDR1 SGHTA, CDR2 FQGNSA. The germline V and J ends were trimmed by 2 bases and 0 bases, with 9 bases remaining between them. In DNA, the CDR3 is TGTGCCAGCAGCTTACAGGCCACTAGCACAGATACGCAGTATTTT. Protein product: CASSLQATSTDTQYF.

The genes are TRBV30 and TRBJ1-5; 9 positions match TRBD1. Germline V gives CDR1 GTSNPN, CDR2 SVGIG (reference sequence). CDR3 length: 16 amino acids. Trimming cost V 5 bases and J 6 bases; bases outside gene matches: 14. CDR3 loop: CAWAGQGYGRGQPQHF. CDR3 bases: TGTGCCTGGGCTGGACAGGGGTACGGGAGGGGTCAGCCCCAGCATTTT.

The CDR3 loop reads CASSIDRGMTNTIYF. The CDR3 nucleotides read TGTGCCAGTAGTATAGACAGGGGAATGACAAACACCATATATTTT. This sequence joins TRBV19 and TRBJ1-3; tentative D call: TRBD1 (6 bases). The CDR3 loop spans 15 amino acids. V gave up 0 bases and J gave up 6 bases, with 12 bases separating them. Looked up from germline, CDR1 is LNHDA and CDR2 is SQIVND (reference sequence).

This chain joins TRBV7-2 and TRBJ1-2; a possible D gene is TRBD1 (6 bases). V lost 6 bases, J lost 3 bases, and 11 bases lay in between. Per germline, CDR1 SGHTA and CDR2 FQGNSA. The CDR3 sequence is 13 residues long. The CDR3: CASSLRTDYGYTF. For the CDR3, the DNA is TGTGCCAGCAGTCTTCGGACAGACTATGGCTACACCTTC.

J is TRBJ1-6 and V is TRBV6-5; D unclear. Germline V gives CDR1 MNHEY, CDR2 SVGAGI. The CDR3 runs to 12 residues. Deletions cut 2 bases from V and 8 bases from J, with 4 bases between. The CDR3 sequence is CASSYSDSPLHF. DNA for the CDR3: TGTGCCAGCAGTTACAGCGATTCACCCCTCCACTTT.

V and J are TRBV6-2 or TRBV6-3 and TRBJ1-5; a possible D gene is TRBD1 (6 bases). V shed 6 bases and J shed 6 bases, with 21 bases lying between them. Germline CDR1 reads MNHEY; CDR2 reads SVGEGT. The CDR3 runs to 16 residues. CDR3 region: CASSSLGAGVIQPQHF. The CDR3 DNA sequence: TGTGCCAGCAGCTCCCTAGGGGCAGGGGTGATTCAGCCCCAGCATTTT.

The chain combines TRBV3-1 (or the pseudogene TRBV3-2) with TRBJ2-5; the match to TRBD2 covers 10 bases. The CDR3 has 16 residues. The germline V gene encodes CDR1 LGHDT and CDR2 YNNKEL (reference sequence). Trimming removed 2 bases from V and 5 bases from J; junction bases left unmatched: 8. DNA for the CDR3: TGTGCCAGCAGCCAACCTCTAACAGCGGGAGGGGAGACCCAGTACTTC. It specifies CASSQPLTAGGETQYF.